This T cell receptor (beta chain) was retrieved from a study of OX40 agonist ivuxolimab in advanced cancers. Overall study results and limits: The expanded peripheral T cells' antigen specificity was not determined.

V lost 2 bases to trimming and J lost 6 bases, with 10 bases between them. The CDR3 has 13 amino acids. CDR1 and CDR2 (germline): SGHTA, FQGNSA. About this clone itself: Its antigen is not known.

Systemic immunosuppression or a history of autoimmune disease excluded patients. On cycle 4 day 1 and cycle 7 day 1, as well as at baseline, blood was sampled. Libraries were prepared by immunoSEQ multiplex PCR; TCRdb keeps only in-frame clonotypes and omits some of them. This table holds approximately 81,000 clones, more than 75% found once. The chain is built from TRBV7-2 and TRBJ1-2; D gene uncertain. The origin of this receptor is an adult with an advanced solid tumor such as melanoma, head and neck, liver or kidney cancer. Here the sequenced sample was CD4+ or CD8+ T cells sorted from blood, taken in a trial of the OX40 agonist ivuxolimab. The CDR3 reads CASSLSEADGYTF. The CDR3 DNA sequence: TGTGCCAGCAGCTTATCCGAGGCGGATGGCTACACCTTC.